Presented here are 2 T cell receptor beta chains from one specimen sequenced in a study of OX40 agonist ivuxolimab in advanced cancers. Sequencing was performed with immunoSEQ multiplex PCR; in TCRdb, only in-frame clones are kept and a portion is missing. This table holds around 75,000 clones, roughly 89% found once. The sequencing here drew on CD4+ or CD8+ T cells sorted from blood, taken in a trial of the OX40 agonist ivuxolimab. These receptors were taken from an adult with an advanced solid tumor such as melanoma, head and neck, liver or kidney cancer.

This chain joins TRBV29-1 and TRBJ2-1; D tentatively fits TRBD1 or TRBD2 (5 bases each). Germline values: CDR1 SQVTM, CDR2 ANQGSEA. Deletions cut 4 bases from V and 5 bases from J, with 15 bases between. The CDR3 contains 14 residues. For the CDR3, the DNA is TGCAGCGTTGGGGGGACCACCGTGGACAATGAGCAGTTCTTC. Protein: CSVGGTTVDNEQFF.

The chain has TRBV7-9 and TRBJ2-3; TRBD2 aligns across 10 bases. Germline V gene sequence: CDR1 SEHNR, CDR2 FQNEAQ (reference sequence). The CDR3 length is 15 residues. After removal of 5 bases from V and 1 base from J, the junction contained 3 bases not matched to a gene. In DNA form, the CDR3 reads TGTGCCAGCAGCGACGGACTAGCGGGCACAGATACGCAGTATTTT. Amino acid sequence: CASSDGLAGTDTQYF. The full variable domain, rest sourced from reference TRBV7-9 and TRBJ2-3, is DTGVSQNPRHKITKRGQNVTFRCDPISEHNRLYWYRQTLGQGPEFLTYFQNEAQLEKSRLLSDRFSAERPKGSFSTLEIQRTEQGDSAMYLCASSDGLAGTDTQYFGPGTRLTVL.